Following are 11 T cell receptor beta chains from one sample sequenced in a study of a mutant IDH1 vaccine in newly diagnosed glioma. Their antigens are not known. Time point noted: week 35, safety follow-up. Vaccination comprised doses that each held 300 ug of mutant IDH1 20-mer peptide, plus topical imiquimod. The repertoire was sequenced with immunoSEQ multiplex PCR; TCRdb's copy has only in-frame clones and lacks some. The sample lists tens of thousands of clones; roughly four fifths were seen once. Sequenced material: PBMCs, taken from a glioma patient whose treatment included an IDH1 peptide vaccine. The receptors shown here come from a man aged 50 to 60 with glioma.

This chain connects TRBV5-4 to TRBJ2-7, with a tentative D call TRBD1 (5 bases). This CDR3 comprises 14 residues. CDR1 is SGHNT and CDR2 is YYREEE in the germline V gene (reference sequence). Trimming left V 4 bases short and J 1 base short, with 12 bases between. The CDR3 spells CASSLDSFSYEQYF. For the CDR3, the DNA is TGTGCCAGCAGCCTAGACAGCTTTTCCTACGAGCAGTACTTC.

V is TRBV5-4 and J is TRBJ1-1, with 12 bases matching TRBD1. The V gene end was trimmed by 2 bases and the J gene end by 10 bases; junction bases not matched to a gene: 9. Germline-derived CDR1 and CDR2 are SGHNT and YYREEE (reference sequence). This CDR3 comprises 15 residues. This CDR3 is CASSFSGQGARGAFF. The DNA of the CDR3 is TGTGCCAGCAGCTTCTCGGGACAGGGGGCCCGGGGAGCTTTCTTT.

This clone was detected only a few times. The V gene is TRBV29-1, the J gene TRBJ2-7; TRBD1 is a possible D gene (5 bases). V lost 5 bases, J lost 2 bases, and 10 bases lay in between. The germline V gene encodes CDR1 SQVTM and CDR2 ANQGSEA. The CDR3 is made up of 12 amino acids. This CDR3 is CSVYDRPYEQYF. The CDR3 nucleotides read TGCAGCGTTTACGACAGACCCTACGAGCAGTACTTC.

A single count supports this clone. The chain uses TRBV7-9 and TRBJ2-3; 8 bases fit TRBD2. V lost 6 bases and J lost 6; bases outside the gene matches: 11. The CDR3 extends over 15 amino acids. CDR1 SEHNR and CDR2 FQNEAQ come from the germline V gene (reference sequence). In nucleotides, the CDR3 is TGTGCCAGCAGGAAGTCTGGCGGGGGGAGGGATACGCAGTATTTT. It yields the protein CASRKSGGGRDTQYF.

DNA for the CDR3: TGTGCCAGTAACCCTACAGGGGGCGCGGGACAGCCCCAGCATTTT. Its protein product is CASNPTGGAGQPQHF. This rearrangement joins TRBV19 to TRBJ1-5; 9 nucleotides align to TRBD1. Trimming removed 7 bases from V and 7 bases from J; junction bases left unmatched: 11. The CDR3 loop spans 15 amino acids. Germline CDR1 LNHDA, CDR2 SQIVND (reference sequence).

This clone occurred a few times. This chain connects TRBV7-8 to TRBJ1-1, with a possible D match to TRBD1 (6 bases). The germline gives CDR1 SGHVS, CDR2 FQNEAQ. This CDR3 contains 14 residues. V was trimmed by 0 bases and J by 4 bases, leaving 9 bases between them. The CDR3 nucleotides read TGTGCCAGCAGCTTAGCACAGGGTGCCACTGAAGCTTTCTTT. Protein sequence: CASSLAQGATEAFF. Filled out from reference TRBV7-8 and TRBJ1-1, the complete variable domain reads GAGVSQSPRYKVAKRGQDVALRCDPISGHVSLFWYQQALGQGPEFLTYFQNEAQLDKSGLPSDRFFAERPEGSVSTLKIQRTQQEDSAVYLCASSLAQGATEAFFGQGTRLTVV.

This chain joins TRBV5-1 and TRBJ2-3; 9 bases are shared with TRBD2. The germline gives CDR1 SGHRS, CDR2 YFSETQ. The CDR3 runs 16 residues. V shed 3 bases, J shed 3 bases, and the junction held 8 bases outside the gene matches. CDR3 DNA: TGCGCCAGCAGCTATTCGCGGGGGGGCCCAACAGATACGCAGTATTTT. Amino acids: CASSYSRGGPTDTQYF.

The chain uses TRBV30 and TRBJ2-7; 7 nucleotides line up with TRBD1. Germline trimming cut 0 bases from V and 1 base from J; bases unmatched to any gene: 9. CDR1 and CDR2 (germline): GTSNPN, SVGIG (reference sequence). This CDR3 region has 16 residues. The CDR3 nucleotides are TGTGCCTGGAGTGTACAGGGGACCCATCGGTCCTACGAGCAGTACTTC. Amino acids: CAWSVQGTHRSYEQYF.

This chain joins TRBV19 and TRBJ1-1; D gene uncertain. The CDR3 runs 12 residues. Looked up from germline, CDR1 is LNHDA and CDR2 is SQIVND (reference sequence). V lost 8 bases to trimming and J lost 1 base, with 8 bases between them. In DNA, the CDR3 is TGTGCCAGTTCGGTGGGGAACACTGAAGCTTTCTTT. Translated, it gives CASSVGNTEAFF.

This clone appeared a few times. The chain links TRBV5-1 to TRBJ2-3, with D perhaps matching TRBD1 or TRBD2 (6 bases each). Trimming cost V 3 bases and J 0 bases, with 17 bases left between them. The CDR3 has 17 residues. Germline CDR1 SGHRS, CDR2 YFSETQ. As DNA, the CDR3 is TGCGCCAGCAGCTCCCTCGCCGGGGGCGAGAGCACAGATACGCAGTATTTT. It encodes CASSSLAGGESTDTQYF.

The rearrangement uses TRBV15 and TRBJ1-2, with D possibly TRBD1 on 6 matching bases. This CDR3 contains 14 residues. V gave up 5 bases and J gave up 6 bases, with 16 bases separating them. CDR1 is LNHNV and CDR2 is YYDKDF in the germline V gene (reference sequence). In DNA form, the CDR3 reads TGTGCCACCAGCGTACAGGGCCGCTTTGATGGCTACACCTTC. Translation: CATSVQGRFDGYTF.